This T cell receptor (beta chain) was retrieved from a study of cytomegalovirus exposure and HLA in healthy donors. Trimming stripped 5 bases from V and 5 bases from J, with 12 bases between. The length of the CDR3 is 13 residues. Germline V gene sequence: CDR1 SGHTA, CDR2 FQGTGA. In the PCR, 60 Vbeta and 13 Jbeta primers were used. Sequenced by immunoSEQ multiplex PCR; TCRdb stores in-frame clones only, minus some. The table records 190,000 or so clones, about 80% of them present only once. V is TRBV7-3 and J is TRBJ1-2, with D possibly TRBD1 on 6 matching bases. This sequence was found in a boy aged 5-17 years in good health and CMV-seronegative. The sequenced sample was PBMCs. CDR3 in amino acids: CASSANQGYGYTF. The CDR3 DNA reads TGTGCCAGCAGCGCAAATCAGGGGTATGGCTACACCTTC.